The 13 T cell receptor beta chains presented below share a single source sample, sequenced in a study of blood T cells in healthy people across ages. A sample-barcoded 5' primer and a J-beta primer mix were used in a second PCR of roughly 6 to 12 cycles. TCRdb re-called the 5' RACE reads with MiXCR, one entry per CDR3 protein. The sample has about 680,000 distinct CDR3 sequences, approximately 49% seen once. Material for sequencing was blood. These receptors came from a woman aged 60-75 years in good health.

J is TRBJ1-2 and V is TRBV20-1; D uncertain. The CDR3 contains 10 residues. The V gene's germline CDR1 is DFQATT and CDR2 SNEGSKA (reference sequence). V was pared by 4 bases and J by 3 bases, with 3 bases between. This CDR3 is CSAIDYGYTF. The CDR3 region has the DNA TGCAGTGCTATTGACTATGGCTACACCTTC.

A word on this clonotype: Just one base apart from a much larger clone, this may be a read error. This sequence joins TRBV7-2 and TRBJ1-6; D is uncertain. Germline V gene data show CDR1 as SGHTA and CDR2 as FQGNSA. The CDR3 has 13 residues. CDR3 region: CAGSLTFGSPLHF. Written as DNA, the CDR3 is TGTGCCGGCAGCTTAACCTTTGGTTCACCCCTCCACTTT.

This chain uses TRBV7-2 with TRBJ2-7; TRBD2 might be the D (6 bases). Per the germline V gene, CDR1 is SGHTA and CDR2 is FQGNSA. The germline V and J ends were trimmed by 2 bases and 2 bases, with 16 bases remaining between them. There are 16 residues in the CDR3. The CDR3 sequence: CASSLRGGGDPYEQYF. The CDR3 DNA is TGTGCCAGCAGCTTAAGGGGCGGCGGGGACCCCTACGAGCAGTACTTC.

This clonotype has only one observation. J is TRBJ2-4 and V is TRBV9, with 9 bases fitting TRBD1. The DNA end is more similar to TRBJ2-7, so the J call may be wrong. The CDR3 totals 15 residues. The V gene's germline CDR1 is SGDLS and CDR2 YYNGEE. The chain's CDR3 is CASSANGQGSGEQYF. In nucleotides, the CDR3 is TGTGCCAGCAGCGCAAACGGACAGGGGAGTGGCGAGCAGTACTTC.

This clonotype was found a few times. A much more abundant neighbour one base away suggests this may be a read error. The V and J genes are TRBV28 and TRBJ2-6; no definite D call. Germline V gene sequence: CDR1 MDHEN, CDR2 SYDVKM. This CDR3 contains 12 residues. Trimming removed 6 bases at V and 3 bases at J, with 3 bases between. CDR3 protein: CASRGGANVLTF. In nucleotides, the CDR3 is TGTGCCAGCAGGGGTGGGGCCAACGTCCTGACTTTC.

The chain recombines TRBV5-5 with TRBJ2-5; the D gene is possibly TRBD1 (6 bases). The CDR3 is 15 residues long. V was trimmed by 0 bases and J by 5 bases, leaving 14 bases between them. Germline V gene sequence: CDR1 SGHKS, CDR2 YYEKEE (reference sequence). This CDR3 is CASSLGPGDGETQYF. The DNA for the CDR3 is TGTGCCAGCAGCTTGGGTCCAGGGGACGGTGAGACCCAGTACTTC.

This sequence joins TRBV5-1 and TRBJ1-1; no reliable D call. The CDR3 extends over 16 amino acids. Germline assignment: CDR1 SGHRS and CDR2 YFSETQ. V lost 1 base and J lost 4, with 17 bases in between. In DNA, the CDR3 is TGCGCCAGCAGCTTGAATAGCCCACCCGTCGGCACTGAAGCTTTCTTT. Translated: CASSLNSPPVGTEAFF. Full variable domain (outside the CDR3, taken from reference TRBV5-1 and TRBJ1-1): KAGVTQTPRYLIKTRGQQVTLSCSPISGHRSVSWYQQTPGQGLQFLFEYFSETQRNKGNFPGRFSGRQFSNSRSEMNVSTLELGDSALYLCASSLNSPPVGTEAFFGQGTRLTVV.

V usage is TRBV12-3 or TRBV12-4 and J usage is TRBJ2-2; TRBD2 matches 7 bases. V lost 5 bases to trimming and J lost 5 bases; unmatched junction nucleotides: 8. CDR3 length equals 15 residues. CDR3 region: CASSPSGIKTGELFF. The CDR3 region has the DNA TGTGCCAGCAGTCCCAGCGGGATTAAAACCGGGGAGCTGTTTTTT.

The rearrangement links TRBV7-2 to TRBJ2-3; 8 positions agree with TRBD2. CDR1 and CDR2 (germline): SGHTA, FQGNSA. The CDR3 runs to 16 residues. Germline trimming cut 1 base from V and 6 bases from J; bases unmatched to any gene: 9. CDR3 region: CASSLGRSGSSDTQYF. The DNA of the CDR3 is TGTGCCAGCAGCTTAGGTCGGAGCGGGAGTAGCGATACGCAGTATTTT. The whole variable domain, remainder taken from reference TRBV7-2 and TRBJ2-3, is GAGVSQSPSNKVTEKGKDVELRCDPISGHTALYWYRQSLGQGLEFLIYFQGNSAPDKSGLPSDRFSAERTGGSVSTLTIQRTQQEDSAVYLCASSLGRSGSSDTQYFGPGTRLTVL.

Of note for this clonotype: A junction end diverges from the germline sequence, so it may reflect a read error. The V and J genes are TRBV29-1 and TRBJ2-1; the D gene is possibly TRBD2 (6 bases). Germline values: CDR1 SQVTM, CDR2 ANQGSEA. The CDR3 extends over 13 amino acids. CDR3 loop: CSATGLSYNEQLF. The CDR3 DNA follows: TGCAGCGCTACGGGACTCTCCTACAATGAGCAGTTGTTC.

The chain carries TRBV27 and TRBJ2-5, with 8 bases aligning to TRBD2. The CDR3 totals 17 residues. Germline V lookup: CDR1 MNHEY, CDR2 SMNVEV (reference sequence). V trimming: 5 bases; J trimming: 5 bases; junction bases outside the gene matches: 16. The CDR3 nucleotides read TGTGCCAGCAGTCCGAGGGTGGGAGCGGGAGTTTGGGAGACCCAGTACTTC. This sequence encodes CASSPRVGAGVWETQYF.

The J gene is TRBJ2-1, the V gene TRBV29-1; 7 bases map to TRBD2. V dropped 2 bases and J dropped 6; count of bases not matched to a gene: 4. Per germline, CDR1 SQVTM and CDR2 ANQGSEA. The CDR3 totals 13 residues. The CDR3, as DNA: TGCAGCGTTGAAAGGACTAGGGCCAATGAGCAGTTCTTC. It encodes CSVERTRANEQFF.

The chain links TRBV14 to TRBJ2-3, with TRBD2 matching over 11 bases. The CDR3 contains 15 residues. The trim removed 0 bases at V and 6 bases at J, leaving 2 bases unmatched. Germline V gives CDR1 SGHDN, CDR2 FVKESK. CDR3 protein: CASSQDTSGSDTQYF. In DNA form, the CDR3 reads TGTGCCAGCAGCCAAGATACTAGCGGGAGTGATACGCAGTATTTT.